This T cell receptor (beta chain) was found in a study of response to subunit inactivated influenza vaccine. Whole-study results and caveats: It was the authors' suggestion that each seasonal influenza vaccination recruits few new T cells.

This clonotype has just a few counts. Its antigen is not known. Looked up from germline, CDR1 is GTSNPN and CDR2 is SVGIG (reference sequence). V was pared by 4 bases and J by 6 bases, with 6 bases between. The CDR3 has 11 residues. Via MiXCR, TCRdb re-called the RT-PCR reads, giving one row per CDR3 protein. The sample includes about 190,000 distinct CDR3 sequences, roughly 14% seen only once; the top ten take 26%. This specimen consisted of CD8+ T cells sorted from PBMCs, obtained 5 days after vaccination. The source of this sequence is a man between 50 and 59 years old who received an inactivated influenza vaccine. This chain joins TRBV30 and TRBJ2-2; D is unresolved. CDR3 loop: CAWIGPGELFF. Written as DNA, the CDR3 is TGTGCCTGGATAGGTCCCGGGGAGCTGTTTTTT.